The sequence of this T cell receptor (beta chain) was determined in a study of OX40 agonist ivuxolimab in advanced cancers. This CDR3 is built from 13 residues. V dropped 7 bases and J dropped 5 bases, with 14 bases sitting between them. Germline V gene sequence: CDR1 MNHEY, CDR2 SVGAGI. Profiled with immunoSEQ multiplex PCR; TCRdb holds only in-frame clones, not every one. The repertoire includes tens of thousands of clones, roughly 88% of them detected once, and roughly 0.29% sits in the top ten. The J gene is TRBJ1-2, the V gene TRBV6-5; D gene ambiguous. This clonotype was sampled from an adult with an advanced solid tumor such as melanoma, head and neck, liver or kidney cancer. Material: CD4+ or CD8+ T cells sorted from blood, obtained in a trial of the OX40 agonist ivuxolimab. CDR3 bases: TGTGCCAGCACCATAAGTGCCCTATATGGCTACACCTTC. It is translated as CASTISALYGYTF.